Listed below are T cell receptor beta chains from one sample, sequenced in a study of T cell responses to AZD1222 COVID-19 vaccine. TCRdb's table, derived via immunoSEQ multiplex PCR, lists solely in-frame clones and lacks some. The sample lists around 180,000 clones; 90% to 95% were seen once. Sequencing used peripheral blood, obtained on day 0 of AZD1222 vaccination. All receptors derive from an adult in good health. The CDR3 runs from the conserved cysteine through the conserved F or W. A D gene is named only where the DNA matches it firmly. The size of a clone is reported for some rows only, either as once, few or many, or as a class for expanded clones.

.,TRBV4-1,TRBJ1-4,.,CASSQEGSGSTNEKLFF,TGCGCCAGCAGCCAAGAAGGGTCAGGGTCGACTAATGAAAAACTGTTTTTT
.,TRBV11-2,TRBJ1-1,.,CASSPVGGLSTEAFF,TGTGCCAGCAGCCCCGTCGGGGGGCTGAGCACTGAAGCTTTCTTT
.,TRBV7-2,TRBJ1-1,.,CASSSLGFNTEAFF,TGTGCCAGCAGCAGCCTAGGGTTCAACACTGAAGCTTTCTTT
.,TRBV4-1,TRBJ2-1,.,CASSQLDLVSYNEQFF,TGCGCCAGCAGCCAATTAGATCTTGTCTCCTACAATGAGCAGTTCTTC
.,TRBV28,TRBJ2-1,.,CASSPGGSYNEQFF,TGTGCCAGCAGTCCCGGGGGCAGCTACAATGAGCAGTTCTTC
.,TRBV29-1,TRBJ1-2,.,CSVVRGRRDGYTF,TGCAGCGTTGTCCGGGGGCGACGGGATGGCTACACCTTC
.,TRBV7-9,TRBJ1-5,.,CASSLAGYQPQHF,TGTGCCAGCAGCTTAGCAGGGTATCAGCCCCAGCATTTT
.,TRBV30,TRBJ1-3,.,CAWSARRSGNTIYF,TGTGCCTGGAGTGCAAGACGCTCTGGAAACACCATATATTTT
few,TRBV5-1,TRBJ2-1,.,CASSLRANRAGYNEQFF,TGCGCCAGCAGCTTAAGGGCCAACCGGGCTGGGTACAATGAGCAGTTCTTC
.,TRBV7-3,TRBJ2-5,.,CASSLRGGKETQYF,TGTGCCAGCAGCTTACGAGGGGGGAAGGAGACCCAGTACTTC
.,TRBV6-1,TRBJ2-7,.,CASSEWRGAEQYF,TGTGCCAGCAGTGAATGGAGGGGCGCTGAGCAGTACTTC
.,TRBV6-5,TRBJ1-1,TRBD1,CASRDRGRTDTEAFF,TGTGCCAGCAGAGACAGGGGGCGCACGGACACTGAAGCTTTCTTT
.,TRBV19,TRBJ1-5,.,CASSIDIGSSQPQHF,TGTGCCAGTAGTATAGACATAGGTTCAAGTCAGCCCCAGCATTTT
once,TRBV5-1,TRBJ1-4,TRBD1,CASSYGTATNEKLFF,TGCGCCAGCAGCTACGGGACAGCAACTAATGAAAAACTGTTTTTT
.,TRBV30,TRBJ2-7,.,CAWSTGPYEQYF,TGTGCCTGGAGTACCGGCCCCTACGAGCAGTACTTC
.,TRBV29-1,TRBJ2-1,TRBD1,CSVEDSRDRFEQFF,TGCAGCGTTGAAGATAGCCGGGACAGGTTCGAGCAGTTCTTC
.,TRBV19,TRBJ2-5,.,CASSSPGGGETQYF,TGTGCCAGTAGTTCCCCCGGGGGAGGAGAGACCCAGTACTTC
.,TRBV5-6,TRBJ2-7,TRBD2,CASSRTSRLYEQYF,TGTGCCAGCAGCCGGACTAGCCGGCTGTACGAGCAGTACTTC
once,TRBV9,TRBJ1-2,.,CASSGTDIRGYGYTF,TGTGCCAGCAGCGGGACGGACATCCGAGGCTATGGCTACACCTTC
.,TRBV28,TRBJ1-1,.,CASSLDRNTEAFF,TGTGCCAGCAGCTTAGACAGGAACACTGAAGCTTTCTTT
.,TRBV18,TRBJ2-7,TRBD2,CASQLAGGSYEQYF,TGTGCCAGCCAACTAGCGGGAGGATCCTACGAGCAGTACTTC
few,TRBV29-1,TRBJ1-1,.,CSVAGNVNTEAFF,TGCAGCGTTGCGGGCAATGTGAACACTGAAGCTTTCTTT
.,TRBV9,TRBJ1-3,.,CASSVDGSSGNTIYF,TGTGCCAGCAGCGTAGATGGGAGCTCTGGAAACACCATATATTTT
.,TRBV5-1,TRBJ2-1,TRBD2,CASSLAVSSGRDEQFF,TGCGCCAGCAGCTTGGCCGTTAGTAGCGGGAGGGACGAGCAGTTCTTC
.,TRBV4-1,TRBJ1-6,.,CASSPTARGSPLHF,TGCGCCAGCAGTCCGACAGCCAGGGGTTCACCCCTCCACTTT
.,TRBV29-1,TRBJ1-1,.,CSVSRGGEGVAEAFF,TGCAGCGTATCACGCGGGGGCGAAGGGGTCGCTGAAGCTTTCTTT